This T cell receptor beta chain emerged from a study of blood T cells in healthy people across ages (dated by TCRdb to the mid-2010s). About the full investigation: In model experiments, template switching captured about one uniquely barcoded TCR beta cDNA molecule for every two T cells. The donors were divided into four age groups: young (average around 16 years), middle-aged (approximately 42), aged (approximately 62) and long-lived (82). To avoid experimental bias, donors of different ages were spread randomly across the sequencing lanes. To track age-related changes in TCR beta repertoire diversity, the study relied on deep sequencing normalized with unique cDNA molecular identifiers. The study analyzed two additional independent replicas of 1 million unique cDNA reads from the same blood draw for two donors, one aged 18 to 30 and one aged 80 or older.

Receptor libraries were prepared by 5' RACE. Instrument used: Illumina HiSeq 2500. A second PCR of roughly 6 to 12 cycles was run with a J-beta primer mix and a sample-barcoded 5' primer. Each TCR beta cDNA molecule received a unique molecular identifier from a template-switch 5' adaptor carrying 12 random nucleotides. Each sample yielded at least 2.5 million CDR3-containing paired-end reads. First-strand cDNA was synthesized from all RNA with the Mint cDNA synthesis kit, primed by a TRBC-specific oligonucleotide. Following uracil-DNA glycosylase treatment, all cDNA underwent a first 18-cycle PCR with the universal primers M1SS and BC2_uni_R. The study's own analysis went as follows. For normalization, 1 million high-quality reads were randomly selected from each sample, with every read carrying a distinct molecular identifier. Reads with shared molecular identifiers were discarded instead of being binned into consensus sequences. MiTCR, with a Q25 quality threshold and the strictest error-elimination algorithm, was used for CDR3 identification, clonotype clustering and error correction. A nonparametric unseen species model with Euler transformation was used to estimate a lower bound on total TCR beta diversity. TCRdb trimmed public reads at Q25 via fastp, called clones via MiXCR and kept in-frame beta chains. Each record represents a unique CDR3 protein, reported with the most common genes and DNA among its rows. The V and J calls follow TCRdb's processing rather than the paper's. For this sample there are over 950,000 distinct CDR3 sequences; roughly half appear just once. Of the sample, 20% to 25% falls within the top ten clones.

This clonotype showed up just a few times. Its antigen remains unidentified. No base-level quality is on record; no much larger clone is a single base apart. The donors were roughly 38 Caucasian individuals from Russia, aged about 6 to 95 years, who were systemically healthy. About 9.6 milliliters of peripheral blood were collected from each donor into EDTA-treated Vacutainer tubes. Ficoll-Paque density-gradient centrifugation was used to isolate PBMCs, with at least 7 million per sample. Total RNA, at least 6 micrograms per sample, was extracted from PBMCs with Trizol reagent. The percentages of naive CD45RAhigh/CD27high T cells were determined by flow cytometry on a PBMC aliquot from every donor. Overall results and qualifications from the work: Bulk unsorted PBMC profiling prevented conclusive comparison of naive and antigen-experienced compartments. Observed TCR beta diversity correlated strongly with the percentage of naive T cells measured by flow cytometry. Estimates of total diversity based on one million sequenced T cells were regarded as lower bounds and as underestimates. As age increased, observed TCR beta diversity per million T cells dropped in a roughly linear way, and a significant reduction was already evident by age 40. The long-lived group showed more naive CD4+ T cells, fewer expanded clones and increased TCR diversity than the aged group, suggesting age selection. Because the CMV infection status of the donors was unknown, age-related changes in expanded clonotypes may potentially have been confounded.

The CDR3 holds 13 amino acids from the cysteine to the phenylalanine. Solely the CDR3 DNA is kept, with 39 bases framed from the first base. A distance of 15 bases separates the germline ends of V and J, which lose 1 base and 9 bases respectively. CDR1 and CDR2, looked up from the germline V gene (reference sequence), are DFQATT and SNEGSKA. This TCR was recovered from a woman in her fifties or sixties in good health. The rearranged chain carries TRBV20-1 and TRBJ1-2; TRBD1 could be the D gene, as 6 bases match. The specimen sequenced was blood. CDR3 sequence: CSARGGQGTSYTF. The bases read TGCAGTGCTAGAGGGGGGCAGGGTACGAGCTACACCTTC.